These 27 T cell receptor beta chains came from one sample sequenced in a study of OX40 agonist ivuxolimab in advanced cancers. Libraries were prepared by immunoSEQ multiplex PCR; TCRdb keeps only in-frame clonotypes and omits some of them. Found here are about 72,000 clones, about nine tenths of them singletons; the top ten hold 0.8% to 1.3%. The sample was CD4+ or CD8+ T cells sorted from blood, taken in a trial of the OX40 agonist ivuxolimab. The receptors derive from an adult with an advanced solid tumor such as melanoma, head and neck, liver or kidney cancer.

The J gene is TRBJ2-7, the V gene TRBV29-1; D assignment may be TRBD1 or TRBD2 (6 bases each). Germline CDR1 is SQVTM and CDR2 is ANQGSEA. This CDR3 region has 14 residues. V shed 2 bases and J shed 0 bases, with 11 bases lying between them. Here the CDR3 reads CSVERGGTSYEQYF. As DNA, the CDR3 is TGCAGCGTTGAAAGAGGGGGGACCTCCTACGAGCAGTACTTC.

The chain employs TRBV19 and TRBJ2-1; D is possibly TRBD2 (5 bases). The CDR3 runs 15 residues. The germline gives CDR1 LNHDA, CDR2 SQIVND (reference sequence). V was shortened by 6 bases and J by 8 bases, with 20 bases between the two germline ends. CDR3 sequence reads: CASSKPGSPGHEQFF. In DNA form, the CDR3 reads TGTGCCAGTAGCAAACCGGGGAGCCCCGGGCATGAGCAGTTCTTC.

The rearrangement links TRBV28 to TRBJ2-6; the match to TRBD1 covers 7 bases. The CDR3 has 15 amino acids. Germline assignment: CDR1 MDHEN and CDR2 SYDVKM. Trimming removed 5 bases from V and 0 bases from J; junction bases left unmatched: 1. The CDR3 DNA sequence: TGTGCCAGCAGTAGGGACAGCTCTGGGGCCAACGTCCTGACTTTC. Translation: CASSRDSSGANVLTF.

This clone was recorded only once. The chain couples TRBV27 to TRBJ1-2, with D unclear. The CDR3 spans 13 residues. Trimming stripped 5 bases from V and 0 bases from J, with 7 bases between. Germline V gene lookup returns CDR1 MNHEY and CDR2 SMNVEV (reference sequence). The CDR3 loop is CASSKRTNYGYTF. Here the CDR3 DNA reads TGTGCCAGCAGTAAGAGGACTAACTATGGCTACACCTTC.

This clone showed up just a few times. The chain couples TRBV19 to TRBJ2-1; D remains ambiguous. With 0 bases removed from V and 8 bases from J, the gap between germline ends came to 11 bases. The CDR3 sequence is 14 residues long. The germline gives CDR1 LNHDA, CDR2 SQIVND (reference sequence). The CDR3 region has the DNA TGTGCCAGTAGTATAGAACACCGCAGTTATGAGCAGTTCTTC. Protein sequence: CASSIEHRSYEQFF.

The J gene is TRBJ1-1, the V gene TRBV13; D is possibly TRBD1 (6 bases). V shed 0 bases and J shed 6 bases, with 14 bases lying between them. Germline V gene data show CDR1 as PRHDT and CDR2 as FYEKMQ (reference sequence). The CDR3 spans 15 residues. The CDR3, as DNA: TGTGCCAGCAGCTTAGGGACAGGAGGACCTTCTGAAGCTTTCTTT. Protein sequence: CASSLGTGGPSEAFF.

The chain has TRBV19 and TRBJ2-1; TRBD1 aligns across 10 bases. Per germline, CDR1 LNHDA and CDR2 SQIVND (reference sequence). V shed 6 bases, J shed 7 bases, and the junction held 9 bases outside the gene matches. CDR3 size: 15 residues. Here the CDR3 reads CASRGAGQGKNEQFF. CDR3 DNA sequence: TGTGCCAGTAGGGGGGCGGGACAGGGGAAGAATGAGCAGTTCTTC.

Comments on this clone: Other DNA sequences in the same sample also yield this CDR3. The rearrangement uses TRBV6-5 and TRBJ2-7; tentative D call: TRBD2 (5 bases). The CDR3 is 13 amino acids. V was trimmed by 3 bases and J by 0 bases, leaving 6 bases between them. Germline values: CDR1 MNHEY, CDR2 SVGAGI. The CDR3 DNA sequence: TGTGCCAGCAGTTATCGGGACTCCTACGAGCAGTACTTC. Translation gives CASSYRDSYEQYF.

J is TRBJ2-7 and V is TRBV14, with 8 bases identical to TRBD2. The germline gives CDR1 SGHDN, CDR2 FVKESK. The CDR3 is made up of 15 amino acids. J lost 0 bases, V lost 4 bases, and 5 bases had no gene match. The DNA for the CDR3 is TGTGCCAGCAGCCCAAAAGCGGGAGTCTCCTACGAGCAGTACTTC. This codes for CASSPKAGVSYEQYF. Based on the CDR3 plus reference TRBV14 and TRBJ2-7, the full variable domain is EAGVTQFPSHSVIEKGQTVTLRCDPISGHDNLYWYRRVMGKEIKFLLHFVKESKQDESGMPNNRFLAERTGGTYSTLKVQPAELEDSGVYFCASSPKAGVSYEQYFGPGTRLTVT.

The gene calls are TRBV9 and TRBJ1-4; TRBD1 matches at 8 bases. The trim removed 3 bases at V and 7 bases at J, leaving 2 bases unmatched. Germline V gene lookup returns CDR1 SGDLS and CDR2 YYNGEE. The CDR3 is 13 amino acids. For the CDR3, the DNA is TGTGCCAGCAGCGGAGGACAGGGTGAAAAACTGTTTTTT. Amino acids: CASSGGQGEKLFF.

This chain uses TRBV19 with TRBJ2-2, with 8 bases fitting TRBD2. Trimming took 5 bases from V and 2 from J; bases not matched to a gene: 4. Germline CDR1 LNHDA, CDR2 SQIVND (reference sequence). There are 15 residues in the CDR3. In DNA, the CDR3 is TGTGCCAGTAGTGTGGCGGGAGGAAACACCGGGGAGCTGTTTTTT. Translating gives CASSVAGGNTGELFF.

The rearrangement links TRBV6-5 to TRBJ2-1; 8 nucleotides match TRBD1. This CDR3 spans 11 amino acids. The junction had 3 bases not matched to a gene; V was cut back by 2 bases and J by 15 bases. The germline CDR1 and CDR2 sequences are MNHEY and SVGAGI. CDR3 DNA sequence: TGTGCCAGCAGTTACAGGACAGGGAGGTTCTTC. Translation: CASSYRTGRFF.

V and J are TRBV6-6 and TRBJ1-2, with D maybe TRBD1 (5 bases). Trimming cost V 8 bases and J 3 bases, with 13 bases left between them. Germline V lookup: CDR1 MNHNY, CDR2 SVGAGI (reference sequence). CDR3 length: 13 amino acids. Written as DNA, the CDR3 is TGTGCCAGCGTACGCGGGGGGGACTATGGCTACACCTTC. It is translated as CASVRGGDYGYTF.

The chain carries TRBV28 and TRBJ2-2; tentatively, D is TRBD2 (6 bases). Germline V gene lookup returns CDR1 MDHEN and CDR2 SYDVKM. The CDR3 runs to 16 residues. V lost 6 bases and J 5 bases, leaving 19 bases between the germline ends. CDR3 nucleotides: TGTGCCAGCAGCCCAGGAGGGGCTGCGGCGACCGGGGAGCTGTTTTTT. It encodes CASSPGGAAATGELFF.

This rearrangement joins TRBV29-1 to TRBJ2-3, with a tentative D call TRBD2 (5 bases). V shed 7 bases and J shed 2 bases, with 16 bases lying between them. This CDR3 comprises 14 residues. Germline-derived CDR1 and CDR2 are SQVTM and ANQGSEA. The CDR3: CSAPGAVSTDTQYF. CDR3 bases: TGCAGCGCCCCCGGAGCGGTATCCACAGATACGCAGTATTTT.

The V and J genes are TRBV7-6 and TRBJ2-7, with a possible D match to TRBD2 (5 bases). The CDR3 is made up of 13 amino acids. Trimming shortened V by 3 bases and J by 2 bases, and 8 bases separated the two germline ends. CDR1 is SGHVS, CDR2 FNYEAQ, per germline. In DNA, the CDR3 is TGTGCCAGCAGCTTCGGACTGACCTACGAGCAGTACTTC. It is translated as CASSFGLTYEQYF.

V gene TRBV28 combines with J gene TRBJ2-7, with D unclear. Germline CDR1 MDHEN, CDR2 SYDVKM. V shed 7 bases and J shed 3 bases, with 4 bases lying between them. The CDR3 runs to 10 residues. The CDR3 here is CASTGYEQYF. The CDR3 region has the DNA TGTGCCAGCACAGGCTACGAGCAGTACTTC.

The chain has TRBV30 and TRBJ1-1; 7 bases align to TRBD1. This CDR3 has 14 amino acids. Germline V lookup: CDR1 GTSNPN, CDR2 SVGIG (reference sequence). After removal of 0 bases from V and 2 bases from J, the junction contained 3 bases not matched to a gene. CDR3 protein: CAWSVGTANTEAFF. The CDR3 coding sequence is TGTGCCTGGAGTGTCGGGACAGCCAACACTGAAGCTTTCTTT.

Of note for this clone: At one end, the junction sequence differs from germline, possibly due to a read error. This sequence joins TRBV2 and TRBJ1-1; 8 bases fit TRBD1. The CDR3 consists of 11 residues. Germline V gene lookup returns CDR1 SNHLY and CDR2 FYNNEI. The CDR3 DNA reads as TGTGCCAGCAGTGCCCGGGACAGGAGTCTGTTT. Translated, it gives CASSARDRSLF.

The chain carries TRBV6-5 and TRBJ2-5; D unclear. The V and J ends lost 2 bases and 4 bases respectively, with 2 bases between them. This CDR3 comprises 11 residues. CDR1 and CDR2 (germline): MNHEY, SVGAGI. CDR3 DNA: TGTGCCAGCAGTTACGGAGAGACCCAGTACTTC. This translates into CASSYGETQYF.

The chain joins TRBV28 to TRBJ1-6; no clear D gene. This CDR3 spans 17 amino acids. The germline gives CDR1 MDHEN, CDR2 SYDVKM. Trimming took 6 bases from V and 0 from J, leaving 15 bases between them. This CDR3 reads CASSPYGIRSYNSPLHF. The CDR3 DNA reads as TGTGCCAGCAGCCCCTACGGCATCCGCTCCTATAATTCACCCCTCCACTTT.

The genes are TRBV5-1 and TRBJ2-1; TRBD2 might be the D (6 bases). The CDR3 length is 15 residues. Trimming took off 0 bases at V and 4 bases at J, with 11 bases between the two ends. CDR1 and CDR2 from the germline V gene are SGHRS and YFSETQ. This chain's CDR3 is CASSLGGVGYNEQFF. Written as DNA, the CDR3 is TGCGCCAGCAGCTTGGGCGGGGTGGGGTACAATGAGCAGTTCTTC. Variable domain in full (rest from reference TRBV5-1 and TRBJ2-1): KAGVTQTPRYLIKTRGQQVTLSCSPISGHRSVSWYQQTPGQGLQFLFEYFSETQRNKGNFPGRFSGRQFSNSRSEMNVSTLELGDSALYLCASSLGGVGYNEQFFGPGTRLTVL.

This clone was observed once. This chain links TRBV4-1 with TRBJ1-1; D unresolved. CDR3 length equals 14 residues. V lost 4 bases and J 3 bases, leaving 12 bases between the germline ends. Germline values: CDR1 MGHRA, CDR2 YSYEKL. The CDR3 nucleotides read TGCGCCAGCAGCCCCACATGGAAGGACACTGAAGCTTTCTTT. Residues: CASSPTWKDTEAFF.

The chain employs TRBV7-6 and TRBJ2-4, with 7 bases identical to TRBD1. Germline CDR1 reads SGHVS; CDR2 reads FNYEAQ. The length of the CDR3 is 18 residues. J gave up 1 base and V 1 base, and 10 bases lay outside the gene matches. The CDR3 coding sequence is TGTGCCAGCAGCTTAGGGGTCCTAACAGGGGCGGCCAAAAACATTCAGTACTTC. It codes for CASSLGVLTGAAKNIQYF.

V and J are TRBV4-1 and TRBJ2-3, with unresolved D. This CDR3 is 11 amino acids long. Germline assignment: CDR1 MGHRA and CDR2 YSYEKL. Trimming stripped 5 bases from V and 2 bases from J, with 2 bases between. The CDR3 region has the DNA TGCGCCAGCAGCAACACAGATACGCAGTATTTT. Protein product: CASSNTDTQYF.

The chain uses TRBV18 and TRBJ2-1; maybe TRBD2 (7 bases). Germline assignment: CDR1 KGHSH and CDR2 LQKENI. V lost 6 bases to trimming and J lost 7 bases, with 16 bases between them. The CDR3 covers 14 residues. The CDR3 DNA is TGTGCCAGCTCCCGGGGGGCCTTTCGAAATGAGCAGTTCTTC. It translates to CASSRGAFRNEQFF.

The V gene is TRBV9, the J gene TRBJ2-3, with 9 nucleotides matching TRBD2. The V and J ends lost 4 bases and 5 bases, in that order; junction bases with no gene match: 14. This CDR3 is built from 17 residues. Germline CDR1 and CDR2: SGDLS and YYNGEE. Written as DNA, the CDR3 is TGTGCCAGCAGCTCTAGTTCGGCGGGGGGGCTTGGAGATACGCAGTATTTT. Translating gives CASSSSSAGGLGDTQYF.